This is a list of T cell receptor beta chains from one sample in a study of T cell responses to AZD1222 COVID-19 vaccine. The repertoire was sequenced with immunoSEQ multiplex PCR; TCRdb's copy has only in-frame clones and lacks some. The profile shows about 160,000 clones, more than 80% of them singletons. The source material was peripheral blood, sampled 28 days after the second AZD1222 dose. The receptors shown here come from an adult who received the AZD1222 COVID-19 vaccine. The CDR3 runs from the conserved cysteine through the conserved F or W. D genes are given only for firm matches. For some rows the clone size is stated as once, few or many, or as a class when expanded; others skip it.

TRBV6-6	.	few	TRBJ1-1	CASSNGNTEAFF	TGTGCCAGCAGTAATGGGAACACTGAAGCTTTCTTT
TRBV9	TRBD2	.	TRBJ2-2	CASSVQGGRADTGELFF	TGTGCCAGCAGCGTACAGGGCGGGAGGGCAGACACCGGGGAGCTGTTTTTT
TRBV18	TRBD1	.	TRBJ2-1	CASSPVPGQGGTNNEQFF	TGTGCCAGCTCACCCGTCCCGGGACAGGGGGGAACTAACAATGAGCAGTTCTTC
TRBV15	.	.	TRBJ2-7	CATSRDGVGGNYEQYF	TGTGCCACCAGCAGAGATGGGGTCGGCGGGAACTACGAGCAGTACTTC
TRBV7-9	.	.	TRBJ1-1	CASSLYSEAFF	TGTGCCAGCAGCTTATACAGTGAAGCTTTCTTT
TRBV18	TRBD1	.	TRBJ2-7	CASSEGGVTGYEQYF	TGTGCCAGCTCTGAAGGGGGCGTGACAGGCTACGAGCAGTACTTC
TRBV30	.	once	TRBJ1-5	CAWSEGGGNQPQHF	TGTGCCTGGAGTGAAGGGGGGGGGAATCAGCCCCAGCATTTT
TRBV2	.	.	TRBJ1-4	CASSLGIANEKLFF	TGTGCCAGCAGCCTAGGGATCGCTAATGAAAAACTGTTTTTT
TRBV5-1	.	.	TRBJ1-1	CASSLIQGNTEAFF	TGCGCCAGCAGCTTGATACAGGGGAACACTGAAGCTTTCTTT
TRBV11-2	.	.	TRBJ2-3	CASSQRWGSTDTQYF	TGTGCCAGCAGCCAGCGGTGGGGGAGCACAGATACGCAGTATTTT
TRBV5-1	.	.	TRBJ1-2	CASSLEGRYGYTF	TGCGCCAGCAGCTTGGAGGGTAGATATGGCTACACCTTC
TRBV18	.	.	TRBJ2-3	CASSPLSTDTQYF	TGTGCCAGCTCCCCCTTGAGCACAGATACGCAGTATTTT
TRBV29-1	TRBD2	.	TRBJ2-1	CSVIAGVNEQFF	TGCAGCGTTATAGCGGGAGTCAATGAGCAGTTCTTC
TRBV7-9	TRBD2	.	TRBJ2-4	CASSLGPSGIAKNIQYF	TGTGCCAGCAGCTTGGGGCCTAGCGGGATAGCCAAAAACATTCAGTACTTC
TRBV5-4	.	.	TRBJ1-1	CASSLGQQNTEAFF	TGTGCCAGCAGCTTGGGGCAGCAGAACACTGAAGCTTTCTTT
TRBV7-8	.	.	TRBJ1-1	CASSLMNTEAFF	TGTGCCAGCAGCTTAATGAACACTGAAGCTTTCTTT
TRBV28	.	.	TRBJ1-2	CASSLTGGGGYTF	TGTGCCAGCAGTCTTACCGGGGGAGGCGGCTACACCTTC
TRBV18	.	.	TRBJ2-2	CASSPLKRDGELFF	TGTGCCAGCTCACCACTGAAACGGGACGGGGAGCTGTTTTTT
TRBV30	.	.	TRBJ1-2	CAWSLGSNYGYTF	TGTGCCTGGAGTTTAGGGTCGAACTATGGCTACACCTTC
TRBV27	.	.	TRBJ1-1	CASKGGPEAFF	TGTGCCAGCAAGGGGGGACCTGAAGCTTTCTTT
TRBV5-1	.	.	TRBJ1-1	CASSLQGGTEAFF	TGCGCCAGCAGCTTGCAAGGGGGCACTGAAGCTTTCTTT
TRBV7-8	.	.	TRBJ2-3	CASSLREEYTDTQYF	TGTGCCAGCAGCTTAAGAGAGGAGTACACAGATACGCAGTATTTT
TRBV24-1	TRBD1	few	TRBJ1-1	CATSDPGTGNTEAFF	TGTGCCACCAGTGACCCCGGGACAGGGAACACTGAAGCTTTCTTT
TRBV6-5	TRBD1	.	TRBJ2-3	CASSQDRGTDTQYF	TGTGCCAGCAGCCAGGACAGGGGGACAGATACGCAGTATTTT
TRBV27	.	.	TRBJ2-1	CASSLVANNEQFF	TGTGCCAGCAGTTTAGTCGCCAACAATGAGCAGTTCTTC
TRBV5-5	TRBD1	.	TRBJ2-7	CASSSRDRGIAEQYF	TGTGCCAGCAGCTCCAGGGACAGGGGGATTGCCGAGCAGTACTTC
TRBV7-9	.	.	TRBJ1-5	CASSLTAASQPQHF	TGTGCCAGCAGCTTGACTGCGGCGAGTCAGCCCCAGCATTTT
TRBV6-5	.	few	TRBJ1-6	CASRAGSNNSPLHF	TGTGCCAGCAGGGCCGGGTCCAATAATTCACCCCTCCACTTT
TRBV30	TRBD1	.	TRBJ1-5	CAWSRPGQGFGRDQPQHF	TGTGCCTGGAGTCGGCCGGGACAGGGGTTCGGTAGAGATCAGCCCCAGCATTTT
TRBV5-1	TRBD2	.	TRBJ2-2	CASSSLAGPNTGELFF	TGCGCCAGCAGCTCACTAGCGGGGCCTAACACCGGGGAGCTGTTTTTT
TRBV5-1	.	.	TRBJ2-5	CASSSKSLETQYF	TGCGCCAGCAGTTCGAAATCGTTGGAGACCCAGTACTTC
TRBV30	.	.	TRBJ1-2	CAWSLAGPNYGYTF	TGTGCCTGGAGTCTTGCTGGACCTAACTATGGCTACACCTTC
TRBV5-6	TRBD2	.	TRBJ2-7	CASSSPLAVIYEQYF	TGTGCCAGCAGCTCCCCGCTAGCGGTAATCTACGAGCAGTACTTC
TRBV6-5	.	.	TRBJ2-7	CASSFISASYEQYF	TGTGCCAGCAGTTTCATATCCGCCTCCTACGAGCAGTACTTC
TRBV18	.	.	TRBJ1-4	CASSPLIEKLFF	TGTGCCAGCTCACCACTAATTGAAAAACTGTTTTTT
TRBV5-8	.	.	TRBJ2-1	CASSLLPPHGNEQFF	TGTGCCAGCAGCTTGCTTCCCCCCCACGGGAATGAGCAGTTCTTC
TRBV5-1	.	.	TRBJ1-1	CASSLAKRSEAFF	TGCGCCAGCAGCTTGGCCAAGAGGAGCGAAGCTTTCTTT
TRBV19	TRBD2	.	TRBJ2-3	CASSISGGGTDTQYF	TGTGCCAGTAGTATTAGCGGGGGAGGCACAGATACGCAGTATTTT
TRBV27	.	.	TRBJ2-7	CASRSRSYEQYF	TGTGCCAGCAGATCGCGGTCCTACGAGCAGTACTTC
TRBV21-1	.	.	TRBJ1-6	CASSTGANSPLHF	TGTGCCAGCAGTACAGGGGCTAATTCACCCCTCCACTTT
TRBV7-9	TRBD2	.	TRBJ2-7	CASSLSGRVYEQYF	TGTGCCAGCAGCTTGAGCGGGAGGGTATACGAGCAGTACTTC
TRBV2	.	once	TRBJ2-2	CASSEAPIAAPNTGELFF	TGTGCCAGCAGTGAAGCCCCGATAGCGGCACCGAACACCGGGGAGCTGTTTTTT
TRBV6-6	TRBD1	.	TRBJ1-1	CASIRGDTEAFF	TGTGCCAGCATCAGGGGGGACACTGAAGCTTTCTTT
TRBV27	TRBD1	.	TRBJ1-5	CASSPGTGSQPQHF	TGTGCCAGCAGTCCCGGGACAGGGAGTCAGCCCCAGCATTTT
TRBV18	.	.	TRBJ1-1	CASSPQGERDTEAFF	TGTGCCAGCTCACCACAAGGGGAAAGGGACACTGAAGCTTTCTTT
TRBV30	.	.	TRBJ1-2	CAWSAPHVGLGGYTF	TGTGCCTGGAGTGCCCCCCACGTGGGCTTGGGTGGCTACACCTTC
TRBV7-2	TRBD1	.	TRBJ1-2	CASSLDRSVVLGYTF	TGTGCCAGCAGTCTGGACAGGTCTGTAGTTCTTGGCTACACCTTC
TRBV24-1	.	.	TRBJ2-1	CATSAFHTPGYNEQFF	TGTGCCACCAGCGCTTTTCATACACCGGGCTACAATGAGCAGTTCTTC
TRBV4-1	.	once	TRBJ2-7	CASSQDRRASYEQYF	TGCGCCAGCAGCCAAGATAGGAGGGCCAGCTACGAGCAGTACTTC